The rows below give T cell receptor beta chains drawn from one sample of a study of T-cell reconstitution after alpha-beta-depleted transplantation in children. TCRdb reanalysed the PCR reads using MiXCR and keeps one entry per CDR3 protein. The top ten hold around 2.5% of the sample, which has around 370,000 distinct CDR3 sequences, 10% seen once. The source material was PBMCs from the stem cell graft donor, sampled from the stem cell graft. These TCRs come from a human donor who donated a stem cell graft to a child with acute lymphoblastic leukemia. CDR3s include the opening cysteine and the closing phenylalanine or tryptophan. The order of the fields is J gene, V gene, CDR3 protein.

TRBJ2-7 TRBV5-1 CASSFTGNEQYF
TRBJ1-1 TRBV7-2 CASSLQGF
TRBJ1-3 TRBV4-1 CASSLRDREGNTIYF
TRBJ2-1 TRBV9 CASSVGNSGSYEQFF
TRBJ2-7 TRBV4-1 CASSQDLIYEQYF
TRBJ1-5 TRBV11-2 CASSLWAGGASLSNQPQHF
TRBJ2-5 TRBV12-3/TRBV12-4 CASSLVRTDQETQYF
TRBJ2-7 TRBV14 CASSLGTSAYYEQYF
TRBJ2-1 TRBV5-1 CASSTGTSGYNEQFF
TRBJ2-2 TRBV29-1 CSVVGPTGELFF
TRBJ2-3 TRBV5-1 CASKGTSGNRRTDTQYF
TRBJ2-5 TRBV28 CASSETGRETQYF
TRBJ1-2 TRBV14 CASSQGQDDYGYTF
TRBJ1-2 TRBV9 CASSVTGQNYGYTF
TRBJ2-3 TRBV29-1 CSAGTGGTDTQYF
TRBJ2-5 TRBV7-7 CASSSRLAGGQETQYF
TRBJ2-1 TRBV10-3 CAIDRSPGNNEQFF
TRBJ2-2 TRBV12-3/TRBV12-4 CASSPDWATGELFF